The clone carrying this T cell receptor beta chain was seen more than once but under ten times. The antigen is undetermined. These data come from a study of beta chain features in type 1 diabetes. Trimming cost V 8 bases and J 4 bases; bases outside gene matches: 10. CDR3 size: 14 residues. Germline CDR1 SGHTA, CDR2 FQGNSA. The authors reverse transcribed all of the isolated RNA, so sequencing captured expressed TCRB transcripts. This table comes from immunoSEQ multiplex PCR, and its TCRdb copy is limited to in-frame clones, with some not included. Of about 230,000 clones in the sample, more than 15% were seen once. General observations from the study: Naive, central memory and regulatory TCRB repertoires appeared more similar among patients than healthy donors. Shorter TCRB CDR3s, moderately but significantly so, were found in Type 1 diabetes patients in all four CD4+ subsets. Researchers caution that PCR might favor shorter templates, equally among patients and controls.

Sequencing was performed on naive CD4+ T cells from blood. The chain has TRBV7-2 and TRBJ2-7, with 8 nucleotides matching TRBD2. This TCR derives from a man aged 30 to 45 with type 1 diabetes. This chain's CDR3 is CASLAGGSVYEQYF. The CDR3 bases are TGTGCCAGCCTAGCGGGCGGGAGTGTTTACGAGCAGTACTTC.